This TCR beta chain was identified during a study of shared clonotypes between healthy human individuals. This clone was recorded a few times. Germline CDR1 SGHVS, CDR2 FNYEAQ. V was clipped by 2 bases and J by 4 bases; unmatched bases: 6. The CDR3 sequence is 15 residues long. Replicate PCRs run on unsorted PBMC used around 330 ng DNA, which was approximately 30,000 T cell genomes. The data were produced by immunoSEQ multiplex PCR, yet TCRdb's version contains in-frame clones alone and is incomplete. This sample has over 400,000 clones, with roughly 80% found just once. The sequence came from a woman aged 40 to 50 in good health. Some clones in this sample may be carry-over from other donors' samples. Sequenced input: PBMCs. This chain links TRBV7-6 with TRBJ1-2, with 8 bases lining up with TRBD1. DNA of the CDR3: TGTGCCAGCAGCTTAAACCCGGACAGGGCCTATGGCTACACCTTC. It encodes CASSLNPDRAYGYTF.